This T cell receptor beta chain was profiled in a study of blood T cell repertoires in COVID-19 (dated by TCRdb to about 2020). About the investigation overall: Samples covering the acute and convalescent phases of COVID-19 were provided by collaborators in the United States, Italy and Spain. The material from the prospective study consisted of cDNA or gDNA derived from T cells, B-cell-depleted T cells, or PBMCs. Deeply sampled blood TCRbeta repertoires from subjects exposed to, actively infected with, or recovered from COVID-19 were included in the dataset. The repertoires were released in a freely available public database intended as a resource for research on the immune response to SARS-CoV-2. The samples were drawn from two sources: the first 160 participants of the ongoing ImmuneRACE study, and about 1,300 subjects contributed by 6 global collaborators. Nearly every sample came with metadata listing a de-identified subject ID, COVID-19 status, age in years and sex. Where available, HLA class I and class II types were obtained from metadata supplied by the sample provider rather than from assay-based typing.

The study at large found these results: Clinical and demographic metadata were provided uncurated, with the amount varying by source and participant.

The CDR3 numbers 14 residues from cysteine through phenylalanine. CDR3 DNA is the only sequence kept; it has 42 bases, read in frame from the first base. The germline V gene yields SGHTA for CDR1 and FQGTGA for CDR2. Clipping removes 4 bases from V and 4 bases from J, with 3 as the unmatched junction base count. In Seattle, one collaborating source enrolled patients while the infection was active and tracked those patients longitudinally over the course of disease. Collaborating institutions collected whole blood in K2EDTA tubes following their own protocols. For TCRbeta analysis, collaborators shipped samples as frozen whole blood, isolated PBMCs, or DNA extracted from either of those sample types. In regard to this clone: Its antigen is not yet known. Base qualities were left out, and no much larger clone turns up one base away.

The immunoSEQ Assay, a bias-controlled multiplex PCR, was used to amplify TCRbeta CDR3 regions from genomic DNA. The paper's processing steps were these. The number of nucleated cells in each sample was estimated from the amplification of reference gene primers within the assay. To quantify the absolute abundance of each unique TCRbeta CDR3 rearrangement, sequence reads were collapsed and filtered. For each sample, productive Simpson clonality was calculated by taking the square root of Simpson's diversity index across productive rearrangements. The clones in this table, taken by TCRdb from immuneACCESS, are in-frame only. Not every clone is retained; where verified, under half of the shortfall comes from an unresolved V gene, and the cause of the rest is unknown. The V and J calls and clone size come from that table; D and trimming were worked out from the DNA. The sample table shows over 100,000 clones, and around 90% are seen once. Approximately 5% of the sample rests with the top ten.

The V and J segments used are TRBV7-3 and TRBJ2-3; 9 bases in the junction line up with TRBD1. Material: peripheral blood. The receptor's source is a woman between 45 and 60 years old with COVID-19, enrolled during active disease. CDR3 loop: CASSSRQGADTQYF. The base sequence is TGTGCCAGCAGCTCAAGACAGGGGGCAGATACGCAGTATTTT.